These 18 T cell receptor beta chains were all obtained from the same sample, sequenced in a study of T cell responses to AZD1222 COVID-19 vaccine (dated by TCRdb to the early 2020s). Libraries were prepared through the immunoSEQ multiplex PCR assay. TCRdb re-hosts the immuneACCESS table, in-frame sequences only. Its copies lack some clones; in the studies checked, an unresolved V gene accounts for under half of them, and the cause for the rest is not known. Present in this sample are tens of thousands of clones, roughly 84% of which were seen just once. The ten largest account for around 7.5% of the sample. The sample's time point label is to be understood as: baseline before first vaccination. The material was peripheral blood, obtained on day 0 of AZD1222 vaccination. The receptors come from an adult in good health.

This clone was seen once. V is TRBV5-5 and J is TRBJ1-4, with 10 positions matching TRBD1. In germline, CDR1 is SGHKS, CDR2 YYEKEE (reference sequence). This CDR3 has 18 amino acids. The V gene end was trimmed by 5 bases and the J gene end by 0 bases; junction bases not matched to a gene: 10. In DNA form, the CDR3 reads TGTGCCAGCAGACTTGACAGGGGGCGATTAACAACTAATGAAAAACTGTTTTTT. Translating it yields CASRLDRGRLTTNEKLFF.

V and J are TRBV9 and TRBJ2-1; TRBD2 matches 9 bases. Unmatched junction bases numbered 7, after V lost 5 bases and J lost 4 bases. The CDR3 consists of 15 residues. CDR1 is SGDLS, CDR2 YYNGEE, per germline. The CDR3 loop is CASSPTSGAYNEQFF. The CDR3 DNA is TGTGCCAGCAGTCCGACTAGCGGAGCTTACAATGAGCAGTTCTTC.

This rearrangement joins TRBV7-2 to TRBJ2-3; D uncertain. The ends were cut back, 2 bases at V and 2 bases at J, with 8 bases in the middle. The CDR3 is made up of 14 amino acids. The germline gives CDR1 SGHTA, CDR2 FQGNSA. The DNA for the CDR3 is TGTGCCAGCAGCTTATTCCGAGACACAGATACGCAGTATTTT. As protein: CASSLFRDTDTQYF.

This chain uses TRBV6-5 with TRBJ2-7; D gene ambiguous. There are 15 residues in the CDR3. CDR1 and CDR2 from the germline V gene are MNHEY and SVGAGI. Deletions cut 4 bases from V and 0 bases from J, with 13 bases between. DNA for the CDR3: TGTGCCAGCAGTTTTTCTGACCGTTACTCCTACGAGCAGTACTTC. Protein product: CASSFSDRYSYEQYF.

In its sample, this clone was seen a few times. The chain combines TRBV6-5 with TRBJ2-2; TRBD1 aligns across 7 bases. The CDR3 totals 13 residues. Germline V gene data show CDR1 as MNHEY and CDR2 as SVGAGI. The V and J ends lost 7 bases and 7 bases, in that order; junction bases with no gene match: 6. The CDR3 sequence is CASTQGESGELFF. CDR3 sequence (DNA): TGTGCCAGCACCCAGGGGGAAAGCGGGGAGCTGTTTTTT.

The V gene is TRBV28, the J gene TRBJ1-2; TRBD1 matches at 7 bases. The J segment lost 4 bases and the V segment lost 2 bases, leaving 7 bases of the junction unmatched. Germline lookup yields CDR1 MDHEN and CDR2 SYDVKM. The CDR3 is 15 amino acids. DNA of the CDR3: TGTGCCAGCAGTTTACCCCGGACAGGATTCTATGGCTACACCTTC. It encodes CASSLPRTGFYGYTF.

The rearrangement uses TRBV6-2 or TRBV6-3 and TRBJ2-5, with TRBD2 matching over 14 bases. V was pared by 4 bases and J by 1 base, with 2 bases of the junction left unmatched. Germline CDR1 reads MNHEY; CDR2 reads SVGEGT. This CDR3 comprises 16 residues. CDR3 sequence (DNA): TGTGCCAGCAGTTTTGGACTAGCGGGGGGCCAAGAGACCCAGTACTTC. Translating gives CASSFGLAGGQETQYF.

The gene calls are TRBV7-6 and TRBJ1-1; 8 bases align to TRBD1. The CDR3 loop spans 14 amino acids. Germline assignment: CDR1 SGHVS and CDR2 FNYEAQ. The ends lost 5 bases at V and 2 bases at J; junction bases unmatched: 4. The CDR3 region has the DNA TGTGCCAGCAGCCTTGGGACAGGAAACACTGAAGCTTTCTTT. Translated: CASSLGTGNTEAFF. Complete variable domain (other parts from reference TRBV7-6 and TRBJ1-1): GAGVSQSPRYKVTKRGQDVALRCDPISGHVSLYWYRQALGQGPEFLTYFNYEAQQDKSGLPNDRFSAERPEGSISTLTIQRTEQRDSAMYRCASSLGTGNTEAFFGQGTRLTVV.

DNA of the CDR3: TGTGCCAGCAGCCCCGGACCCACCGGGATGGAGACCCAGTACTTC. Protein sequence: CASSPGPTGMETQYF. The gene calls are TRBV9 and TRBJ2-5, with D perhaps matching TRBD2 (5 bases). Deletions cut 4 bases from V and 5 bases from J, with 18 bases between. The CDR3 contains 15 residues. Germline V gene data show CDR1 as SGDLS and CDR2 as YYNGEE.

This chain uses TRBV7-9 with TRBJ2-7, with 7 nucleotides matching TRBD2. Losses at the gene ends were 3 bases for V and 2 bases for J; bases not matched to a gene: 4. This CDR3 is built from 14 residues. Germline lookup yields CDR1 SEHNR and CDR2 FQNEAQ (reference sequence). The CDR3 nucleotides are TGTGCCAGCAGCTTCGGGGGGACCGCCTACGAGCAGTACTTC. Its translation is CASSFGGTAYEQYF.

CDR3 sequence (DNA): TGTGCCAGCAGCTTACTAGCGGGGGCGAACACAGATACGCAGTATTTT. Its translation: CASSLLAGANTDTQYF. The genes are TRBV7-2 and TRBJ2-3; 10 bases are shared with TRBD2. V lost 2 bases and J lost 2; bases outside the gene matches: 4. Germline V CDR1 and CDR2: SGHTA, FQGNSA. The CDR3 loop spans 16 amino acids. Full variable domain (missing parts from reference TRBV7-2 and TRBJ2-3): GAGVSQSPSNKVTEKGKDVELRCDPISGHTALYWYRQSLGQGLEFLIYFQGNSAPDKSGLPSDRFSAERTGGSVSTLTIQRTQQEDSAVYLCASSLLAGANTDTQYFGPGTRLTVL.

A few counts support this clone. The chain joins TRBV19 to TRBJ1-5; possibly TRBD1 for D (5 bases). CDR3 size: 13 residues. From germline, CDR1 is LNHDA and CDR2 SQIVND (reference sequence). Trimming left V 6 bases short and J 2 bases short, with 8 bases between. The CDR3 sequence is CASRTAGNQPQHF. Here the CDR3 DNA reads TGTGCCAGTAGGACAGCAGGCAATCAGCCCCAGCATTTT.

This chain uses TRBV7-2 with TRBJ2-5; D is ambiguous. V was trimmed by 8 bases and J by 1 base, leaving 8 bases between them. Per the germline V gene, CDR1 is SGHTA and CDR2 is FQGNSA. The CDR3 extends over 12 amino acids. The DNA of the CDR3 is TGTGCCAGCGCGGCGGCCCAAGAGACCCAGTACTTC. Its translation: CASAAAQETQYF. Filled out from reference TRBV7-2 and TRBJ2-5, the complete variable domain reads GAGVSQSPSNKVTEKGKDVELRCDPISGHTALYWYRQSLGQGLEFLIYFQGNSAPDKSGLPSDRFSAERTGGSVSTLTIQRTQQEDSAVYLCASAAAQETQYFGPGTRLLVL.

The rearrangement links TRBV18 to TRBJ1-3, with 7 bases identical to TRBD1. CDR3 length: 17 amino acids. The V gene end was trimmed by 5 bases and the J gene end by 0 bases; junction bases not matched to a gene: 10. The germline V gene has CDR1 KGHSH and CDR2 LQKENI. CDR3 sequence: CASSRTGTEFSGNTIYF. The CDR3 coding sequence is TGTGCCAGCTCAAGAACCGGGACAGAGTTCTCTGGAAACACCATATATTTT.

The chain is built from TRBV5-1 and TRBJ1-2; 9 bases map to TRBD1. Germline CDR1 SGHRS, CDR2 YFSETQ. Trimming removed 4 bases from V and 3 bases from J; junction bases left unmatched: 4. The CDR3 sequence is 14 residues long. The CDR3 DNA is TGCGCCAGCAGCGCCTGGACAGGGGACTATGGCTACACCTTC. It is translated as CASSAWTGDYGYTF.

This clone has a single count. The chain links TRBV6-1 to TRBJ2-3; D is unclear. V was shortened by 0 bases and J by 1 base, with 5 bases between the two germline ends. Germline V CDR1 and CDR2: MNHNS, SASEGT. The CDR3 covers 14 residues. CDR3 DNA: TGTGCCAGCAGTGAAGCCGGCCGCACAGATACGCAGTATTTT. It encodes CASSEAGRTDTQYF.

V and J are TRBV4-1 and TRBJ2-1; possible D gene TRBD2, 5 bases. This CDR3 contains 14 residues. V gave up 1 base and J gave up 5 bases, with 9 bases separating them. Germline V gene sequence: CDR1 MGHRA, CDR2 YSYEKL. The CDR3 DNA is TGCGCCAGCAGCCAAGTAAAACTAGACAATGAGCAGTTCTTC. Amino acids: CASSQVKLDNEQFF.

The DNA for the CDR3 is TGTGCCAGCAGTTGGGAAGGTAGGCTAGCGGGGACCGAGCAGTACTTC. Encoded protein: CASSWEGRLAGTEQYF. The V gene is TRBV5-4, the J gene TRBJ2-7; 9 bases align to TRBD2. The CDR3 runs to 16 residues. Germline V gene data show CDR1 as SGHNT and CDR2 as YYREEE (reference sequence). With V trimmed by 5 bases and J by 6 bases, 15 bases remained unmatched.